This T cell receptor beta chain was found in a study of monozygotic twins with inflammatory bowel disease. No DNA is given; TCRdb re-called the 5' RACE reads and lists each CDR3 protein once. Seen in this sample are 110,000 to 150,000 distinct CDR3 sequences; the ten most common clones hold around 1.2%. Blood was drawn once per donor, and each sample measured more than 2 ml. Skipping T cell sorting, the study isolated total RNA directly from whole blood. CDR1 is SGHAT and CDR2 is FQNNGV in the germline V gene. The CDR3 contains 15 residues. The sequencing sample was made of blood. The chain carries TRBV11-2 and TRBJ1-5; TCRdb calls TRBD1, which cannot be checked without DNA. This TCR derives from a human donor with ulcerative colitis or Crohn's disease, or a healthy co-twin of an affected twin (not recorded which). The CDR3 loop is CASSLSRGGNQPQHF.